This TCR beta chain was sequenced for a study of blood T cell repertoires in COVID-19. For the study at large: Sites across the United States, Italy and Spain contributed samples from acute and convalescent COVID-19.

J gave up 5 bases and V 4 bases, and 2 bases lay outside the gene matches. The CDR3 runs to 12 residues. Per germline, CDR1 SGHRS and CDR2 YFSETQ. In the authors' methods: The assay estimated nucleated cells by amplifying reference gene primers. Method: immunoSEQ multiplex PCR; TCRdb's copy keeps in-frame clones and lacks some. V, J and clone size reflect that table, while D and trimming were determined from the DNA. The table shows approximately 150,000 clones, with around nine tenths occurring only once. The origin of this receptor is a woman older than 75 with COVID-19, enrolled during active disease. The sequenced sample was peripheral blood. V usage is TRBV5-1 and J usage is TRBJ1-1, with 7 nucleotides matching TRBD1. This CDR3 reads CASSQGGTEAFF. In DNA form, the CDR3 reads TGCGCCAGCAGCCAGGGGGGAACTGAAGCTTTCTTT.